The clone carrying this TCR beta chain was detected once. As yet, its antigen is unknown. The PCR made use of 60 Vbeta and 13 Jbeta primers. TCRdb keeps only in-frame clones here, not all; method: immunoSEQ multiplex PCR. The table has approximately 150,000 clones, over 80% seen once. The record originates from a study of cytomegalovirus exposure and HLA in healthy donors. For the study at large: Some 85 million unique TCRs, all from HLA-typed donors, were included in an early release of the data. Broader study findings: Reports described diagnosis of cytomegalovirus status by the classifier as highly specific and sensitive. Later analysis showed TCR association rates varying by HLA locus, highest for DRB1 and lowest for HLA-C.

Unrecorded immune exposures were likely, despite nominal health at sampling. The V gene end was trimmed by 4 bases and the J gene end by 7 bases; junction bases not matched to a gene: 5. The CDR3 has 15 residues. Germline lookup yields CDR1 SNHLY and CDR2 FYNNEI. The TCR was taken from a human donor in good health. Sequences were obtained from PBMCs. The chain uses TRBV2 and TRBJ1-6; TRBD1 agrees at 9 bases. The CDR3 sequence is CASSVRDRVNSPLHF. The CDR3 bases are TGTGCCAGCAGTGTACGGGACAGGGTCAATTCACCCCTCCACTTT.